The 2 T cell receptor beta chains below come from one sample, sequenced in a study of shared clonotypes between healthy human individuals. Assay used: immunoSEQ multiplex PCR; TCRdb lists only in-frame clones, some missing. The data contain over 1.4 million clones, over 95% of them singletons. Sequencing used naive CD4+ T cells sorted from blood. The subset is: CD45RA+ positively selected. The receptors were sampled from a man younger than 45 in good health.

The CDR3 coding sequence is TGTGCCAGCAGCCAACCATACCCCGGCCACTACGAGCAGTACTTC. The encoded protein is CASSQPYPGHYEQYF. The V and J genes are TRBV28 and TRBJ2-7; the D is unclear. V shed 6 bases and J shed 3 bases, with 18 bases lying between them. Germline assignment: CDR1 MDHEN and CDR2 SYDVKM. The CDR3 is 15 amino acids.

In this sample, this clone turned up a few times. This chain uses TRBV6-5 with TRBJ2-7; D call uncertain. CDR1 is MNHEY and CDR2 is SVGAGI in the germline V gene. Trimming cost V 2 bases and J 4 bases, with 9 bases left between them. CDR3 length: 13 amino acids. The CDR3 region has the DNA TGTGCCAGCAGTTACCAGCCGAGGTACGAGCAGTACTTC. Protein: CASSYQPRYEQYF.